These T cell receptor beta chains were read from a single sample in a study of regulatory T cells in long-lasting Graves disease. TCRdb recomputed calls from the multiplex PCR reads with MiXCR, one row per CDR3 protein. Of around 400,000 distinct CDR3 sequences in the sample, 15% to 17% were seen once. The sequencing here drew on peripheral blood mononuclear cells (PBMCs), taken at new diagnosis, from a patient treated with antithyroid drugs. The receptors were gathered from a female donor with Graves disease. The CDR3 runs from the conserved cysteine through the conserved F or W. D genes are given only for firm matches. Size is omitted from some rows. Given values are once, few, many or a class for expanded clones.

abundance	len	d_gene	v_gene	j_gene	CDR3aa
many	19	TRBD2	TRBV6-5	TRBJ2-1	CASSSHEWGRLAGDNEQFF
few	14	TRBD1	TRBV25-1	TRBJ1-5	CASSATGNYQPQHF
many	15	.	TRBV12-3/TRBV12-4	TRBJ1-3	CASSLRALSGNTIYF
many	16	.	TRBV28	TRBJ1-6	CATTRLLASEDSPLHF
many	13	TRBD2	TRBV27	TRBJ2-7	CASSFGTNYEQYF
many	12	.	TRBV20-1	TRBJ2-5	CSACSPSETQYF
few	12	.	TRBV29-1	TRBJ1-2	CSVEGLGVSYTF
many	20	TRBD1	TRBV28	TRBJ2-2	CASSPTTLDRSTLNTGELFF
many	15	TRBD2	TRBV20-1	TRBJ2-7	CSARVRTSGTYEQYF
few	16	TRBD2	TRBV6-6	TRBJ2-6	CASSYSGGAGANVLTF
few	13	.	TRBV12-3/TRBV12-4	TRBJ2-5	CASSERTQETQYF
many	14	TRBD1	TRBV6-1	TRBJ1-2	CASRAPGQYYGYTF
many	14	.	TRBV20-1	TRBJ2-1	CSARAPRSYNEQFF
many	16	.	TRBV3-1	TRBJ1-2	CASSLLSGAFNYGYTF
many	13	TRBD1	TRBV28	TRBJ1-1	CASSQGGWTEAFF
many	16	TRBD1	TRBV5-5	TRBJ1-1	CASSLRDRGPYTEAFF
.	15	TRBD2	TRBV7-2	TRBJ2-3	CASITTTAGADTQYF
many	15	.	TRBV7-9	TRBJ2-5	CASSAGTFVGETQYF
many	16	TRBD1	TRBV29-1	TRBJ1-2	CSVGPGRGSPNYGYTF
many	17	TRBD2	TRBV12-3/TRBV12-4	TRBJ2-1	CASSGLAGGSSYNEQFF
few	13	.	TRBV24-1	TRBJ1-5	CATSDFRGQPQHF
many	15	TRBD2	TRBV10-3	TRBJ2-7	CAISEGTSEIDEQYF